The 8 T cell receptor beta chains listed next were all sequenced from one sample in a study of blood T cell repertoires in COVID-19. The assay was immunoSEQ multiplex PCR, and TCRdb's table has in-frame clones only and misses some. The data contain 210,000 or so clones, around 85% of them singletons. Specimen: peripheral blood. Every receptor here comes from a man aged 50-59 years with COVID-19, enrolled during active disease.

V is TRBV7-8 and J is TRBJ2-3, with 7 positions matching TRBD1. Germline CDR1 is SGHVS and CDR2 is FQNEAQ. The length of the CDR3 is 16 residues. J was trimmed by 0 bases and V by 2 bases; bases with no gene match: 5. In nucleotides, the CDR3 is TGTGCCAGCAGCTTAAGGACAGGATCGAGCACAGATACGCAGTATTTT. Translated, it gives CASSLRTGSSTDTQYF.

The rearrangement links TRBV5-4 to TRBJ2-7; a possible D gene is TRBD1 (7 bases). Trimming took 4 bases from V and 3 from J, leaving 8 bases between them. The germline V gene has CDR1 SGHNT and CDR2 YYREEE (reference sequence). The CDR3 has 12 residues. Here the CDR3 reads CASSQGGYEQYF. The CDR3 coding sequence is TGTGCCAGCAGCCAGGGGGGCTACGAGCAGTACTTC.

The rearrangement links TRBV7-2 to TRBJ2-7, with TRBD2 matching 12 bases. CDR1 and CDR2 from the germline V gene are SGHTA and FQGNSA. The CDR3 spans 16 residues. Unmatched junction bases numbered 6, after V lost 5 bases and J lost 1 base. CDR3 nucleotides: TGTGCCAGCAGCGCCGGACTAGCGGGGCCGTCCTACGAGCAGTACTTC. This encodes CASSAGLAGPSYEQYF. Using reference TRBV7-2 and TRBJ2-7 for the parts outside the CDR3, the full variable domain is GAGVSQSPSNKVTEKGKDVELRCDPISGHTALYWYRQSLGQGLEFLIYFQGNSAPDKSGLPSDRFSAERTGGSVSTLTIQRTQQEDSAVYLCASSAGLAGPSYEQYFGPGTRLTVT.

V is TRBV19 and J is TRBJ2-3; 8 bases are shared with TRBD2. Trimming removed 6 bases from V and 2 bases from J; junction bases left unmatched: 7. This CDR3 has 15 residues. Germline assignment: CDR1 LNHDA and CDR2 SQIVND (reference sequence). The CDR3 region is CASSIKGLDTDTQYF. CDR3 coding DNA: TGTGCCAGTAGCATAAAGGGACTAGACACAGATACGCAGTATTTT.

The chain links TRBV3-1 (or the pseudogene TRBV3-2) to TRBJ1-6; 9 bases fit TRBD1. V shed 0 bases and J 7 bases; nucleotides not matched to a gene: 4. Germline V lookup: CDR1 LGHDT, CDR2 YNNKEL (reference sequence). The CDR3 has 16 residues. CDR3 sequence (DNA): TGTGCCAGCAGCCAAGAAGCGGGGACAGGGAATTCACCCCTCCACTTT. Residues: CASSQEAGTGNSPLHF.

The genes are TRBV6-2 or TRBV6-3 and TRBJ1-5; the D gene is possibly TRBD1 (5 bases). Germline V gene sequence: CDR1 MNHEY, CDR2 SVGEGT. This CDR3 has 18 amino acids. The V gene lost 0 bases and the J gene lost 4 bases, with 19 bases spanning the gap. The CDR3 sequence: CASSYSIADSLSNQPQHF. CDR3 nucleotides: TGTGCCAGCAGTTACTCGATAGCAGACAGTTTATCGAATCAGCCCCAGCATTTT.

The chain couples TRBV20-1 to TRBJ2-5; 7 nucleotides match TRBD2. Germline values: CDR1 DFQATT, CDR2 SNEGSKA (reference sequence). Trimming removed 3 bases from V and 1 base from J; junction bases left unmatched: 8. CDR3 length: 15 amino acids. CDR3 coding DNA: TGCAGTGCTAGTGATGTTCGGACTAGCCAAGAGACCCAGTACTTC. Translating it yields CSASDVRTSQETQYF.

The chain joins TRBV5-4 to TRBJ2-5, with 7 bases fitting TRBD1. This CDR3 is 14 amino acids long. Germline values: CDR1 SGHNT, CDR2 YYREEE (reference sequence). The V segment lost 2 bases and the J segment 5 bases; nucleotides outside the gene matches: 6. The CDR3 coding sequence is TGTGCCAGCAGCTTTACAGGGGCGGCGGAGACCCAGTACTTC. This codes for CASSFTGAAETQYF.